The clone carrying this T cell receptor beta chain was seen many times. With TRAV- and TRBV-specific primers, first-strand cDNA was made, covering the alpha and beta chains. TCRs were amplified for approximately 22 PCR cycles with a constant-region primer and V-primer adapter. TCRdb called the reads again in MiXCR, with one record for every CDR3 protein. This table has around 80,000 distinct CDR3 sequences, less than 20% appearing once. These data are taken from a study of low-dose radiotherapy and immunotherapy resistance in tumors. About the study: The treatment that patients received was intravenous nivolumab 240 mg every two weeks plus ipilimumab 1 mg/kg every six weeks. It was every two weeks, one day before radiation and immunotherapy, that intravenous cyclophosphamide 200 mg/m2 was given. Patients took 300 mg oral aspirin daily for four cycles from cycle 1 day 1.

Time point here: after trial treatment. Described treatment: LDRT plus nivolumab, ipilimumab, low-dose cyclophosphamide and aspirin (RACIN trial). Treatment combined nivolumab, ipilimumab, aspirin, low-dose cyclophosphamide and low-dose radiotherapy in a dose-escalation trial. The ends lost 0 bases at V and 7 bases at J; junction bases unmatched: 4. The CDR3 extends over 15 amino acids. Looked up from germline, CDR1 is SQVTM and CDR2 is ANQGSEA. The rearrangement joins TRBV29-1 to TRBJ1-4; 11 bases are shared with TRBD1. This clonotype was obtained from a male donor with prostate cancer. The material was PBMCs, obtained after low-dose radiotherapy plus immunotherapy. The CDR3 reads CSVEDLGTGGEKLFF. In DNA, the CDR3 is TGCAGCGTTGAAGATCTAGGGACAGGGGGTGAAAAACTGTTTTTT.